A single sample gave rise to the 19 T cell receptor beta chains below, sequenced in a study of blood T cell repertoires in COVID-19. The repertoire was sequenced with immunoSEQ multiplex PCR; TCRdb's copy has only in-frame clones and lacks some. Of approximately 62,000 clones in the sample, approximately 78% are singletons; the top ten hold just under 15%. Material: peripheral blood. These receptors all stem from a man at least 80 years old with acute or convalescent COVID-19.

With regard to this clone: The same CDR3 can be traced to other DNA sequences in this sample. V gene TRBV2 combines with J gene TRBJ1-4, with D perhaps TRBD1 (5 bases). Germline CDR1 is SNHLY and CDR2 is FYNNEI. This CDR3 is 14 amino acids long. With 1 base removed from V and 7 bases from J, the gap between germline ends came to 10 bases. The CDR3 spells CASSEVQGGEKLFF. CDR3 DNA: TGTGCCAGCAGTGAAGTGCAGGGTGGTGAAAAACTGTTTTTT.

V usage is TRBV3-1 (or the pseudogene TRBV3-2) and J usage is TRBJ2-7; the D gene is possibly TRBD1 (5 bases). CDR1 LGHDT and CDR2 YNNKEL come from the germline V gene (reference sequence). The CDR3 contains 13 residues. V was shortened by 4 bases and J by 4 bases, with 11 bases between the two germline ends. The DNA of the CDR3 is TGTGCCAGCAGCCGCGGACATACATACGAGCAGTACTTC. This codes for CASSRGHTYEQYF.

J is TRBJ1-5 and V is TRBV27, with 8 nucleotides matching TRBD1. The CDR3 spans 17 residues. The junction had 11 bases not matched to a gene; V was cut back by 4 bases and J by 3 bases. Germline CDR1 MNHEY, CDR2 SMNVEV (reference sequence). The CDR3, as DNA: TGTGCCAGCAGTTACTACACCCCGGACAGGGCCAATCAGCCCCAGCATTTT. Residues: CASSYYTPDRANQPQHF.

About this clone itself: An end of the junction differs from the germline gene, which may be a read error. The rearrangement joins TRBV7-7 to TRBJ2-5; 7 bases map to TRBD2. This CDR3 has 15 amino acids. Germline CDR1 and CDR2: SSHAT and FNYEAQ (reference sequence). CDR3 bases: TGTGCTAGCAGCTTAGGAGGGACTACTCAAGAGACCCAGTACTTC. Encoded protein: CASSLGGTTQETQYF.

The chain joins TRBV19 to TRBJ1-2; 12 bases line up with TRBD1. CDR1 LNHDA and CDR2 SQIVND come from the germline V gene (reference sequence). V lost 4 bases, J lost 4 bases, and 4 bases stayed unmatched. This CDR3 comprises 15 residues. This CDR3 is CASSTGQGAAYGYTF. The CDR3 region has the DNA TGTGCCAGTAGTACGGGACAGGGGGCGGCCTATGGCTACACCTTC.

The chain uses TRBV5-8 and TRBJ2-2; 9 nucleotides align to TRBD2. The CDR3 sequence is 15 residues long. Trimming at V came to 4 bases and at J to 5 bases, leaving 6 bases not matched to a gene. Germline V gives CDR1 SGHTS, CDR2 YDEGEE. CDR3 amino acids: CASSRGLATTGELFF. The CDR3 bases are TGTGCCAGCAGCCGGGGACTAGCAACAACCGGGGAGCTGTTTTTT. The full variable domain, in which reference TRBV5-8 and TRBJ2-2 provide the parts outside the CDR3, is EAGVTQSPTHLIKTRGQQATLRCSPISGHTSVYWYQQALGLGLQFLLWYDEGEERNRGNFPPRFSGRQFPNYSSELNVNALELEDSALYLCASSRGLATTGELFFGEGSRLTVL.

This chain uses TRBV7-9 with TRBJ1-1, with 7 bases identical to TRBD1. The CDR3 runs 14 residues. CDR1 and CDR2 from the germline V gene are SEHNR and FQNEAQ (reference sequence). V gave up 1 base and J gave up 4 bases; unmatched junction bases: 3. The chain's CDR3 is CASSLEAGGTEAFF. Written as DNA, the CDR3 is TGTGCCAGCAGCTTAGAGGCAGGGGGCACTGAAGCTTTCTTT.

The chain links TRBV19 to TRBJ1-1; TRBD1 might be the D (6 bases). There are 15 residues in the CDR3. Germline-derived CDR1 and CDR2 are LNHDA and SQIVND (reference sequence). V lost 4 bases and J 0 bases, leaving 12 bases between the germline ends. This CDR3 reads CASSSQGTLNTEAFF. The DNA of the CDR3 is TGTGCCAGTAGTAGCCAGGGGACATTGAACACTGAAGCTTTCTTT.

The CDR3 region is CASSFTGVISYEQYF. The CDR3 coding sequence is TGTGCCAGCAGTTTCACAGGGGTGATTTCCTACGAGCAGTACTTC. The chain uses TRBV28 and TRBJ2-7; 7 bases align to TRBD1. V shed 3 bases and J 1 base; nucleotides not matched to a gene: 6. Germline lookup yields CDR1 MDHEN and CDR2 SYDVKM. The CDR3 totals 15 residues. Variable domain in full (rest from reference TRBV28 and TRBJ2-7): DVKVTQSSRYLVKRTGEKVFLECVQDMDHENMFWYRQDPGLGLRLIYFSYDVKMKEKGDIPEGYSVSREKKERFSLILESASTNQTSMYLCASSFTGVISYEQYFGPGTRLTVT.

This sequence joins TRBV5-1 and TRBJ1-6; D unresolved. V dropped 0 bases and J dropped 7 bases, with 11 bases sitting between them. The CDR3 totals 15 residues. The germline V gene encodes CDR1 SGHRS and CDR2 YFSETQ. The CDR3 loop is CASSLGSDLNSPLHF. CDR3 nucleotide sequence: TGCGCCAGCAGCTTGGGGTCAGATCTCAATTCACCCCTCCACTTT.

The J gene is TRBJ2-7, the V gene TRBV6-5; tentative D call: TRBD2 (5 bases). The CDR3 is made up of 13 amino acids. Germline CDR1 and CDR2: MNHEY and SVGAGI. Trimming took 2 bases from V and 7 from J, leaving 12 bases between them. The CDR3 region has the DNA TGTGCCAGCAGTTACGTCGGTCCGGGGGAGCAGTACTTC. Its protein is CASSYVGPGEQYF.

The rearrangement uses TRBV27 and TRBJ1-4; D possibly corresponds to TRBD1 (5 bases). V was clipped by 3 bases and J by 8 bases, with 19 bases between them. The germline gives CDR1 MNHEY, CDR2 SMNVEV (reference sequence). This CDR3 region has 16 residues. The CDR3 here is CASSLSQGTIGEKLFF. The CDR3 DNA reads TGTGCCAGCAGTTTGAGTCAGGGTACGATTGGAGAAAAACTGTTTTTT.

This chain joins TRBV5-4 and TRBJ1-2, with D perhaps matching TRBD1 (5 bases). V was trimmed by 5 bases and J by 4 bases, leaving 21 bases between them. The CDR3 length is 16 residues. Germline V gene data show CDR1 as SGHNT and CDR2 as YYREEE (reference sequence). CDR3 in DNA: TGTGCCAGCAGGGAGGAGGGCCCCCTAAGGGGCTATGGCTACACCTTC. The encoded protein is CASREEGPLRGYGYTF.

The genes are TRBV5-8 and TRBJ1-1; no reliable D call. Germline-derived CDR1 and CDR2 are SGHTS and YDEGEE. Trimming took 3 bases from V and 4 from J, leaving 7 bases between them. The CDR3 extends over 12 amino acids. The CDR3 DNA is TGTGCCAGCAGCTCCCGGAGCACTGAAGCTTTCTTT. The encoded protein is CASSSRSTEAFF.

The chain combines TRBV10-3 with TRBJ1-2, with 10 nucleotides matching TRBD1. The CDR3 has 15 residues. Germline V lookup: CDR1 ENHRY, CDR2 SYGVKD. V was pared by 6 bases and J by 2 bases, with 6 bases of the junction left unmatched. CDR3 DNA sequence: TGTGCCATCAGACCCGGGACAGGGGCGAACTATGGCTACACCTTC. Protein: CAIRPGTGANYGYTF.

The chain has TRBV11-2 and TRBJ2-7; weak D call: TRBD2 (6 bases). The germline V gene has CDR1 SGHAT and CDR2 FQNNGV. The CDR3 is 17 amino acids. Trimming cost V 7 bases and J 6 bases, with 28 bases left between them. In DNA form, the CDR3 reads TGTGCCAGCACCAAACAAACACATGCGGCGCAGGGAGGCGAGCAGTACTTC. Its protein product is CASTKQTHAAQGGEQYF.

The gene calls are TRBV7-9 and TRBJ2-5; 7 nucleotides agree with TRBD2. The J segment lost 1 base and the V segment lost 4 bases, leaving 12 bases of the junction unmatched. The germline gives CDR1 SEHNR, CDR2 FQNEAQ (reference sequence). The CDR3 has 17 amino acids. The CDR3 sequence: CASSSEGWRGSQETQYF. DNA for the CDR3: TGTGCCAGCAGCTCCGAAGGATGGCGGGGGTCCCAAGAGACCCAGTACTTC.

This clone is a singleton in its sample. The chain couples TRBV6-5 to TRBJ1-2; D is possibly TRBD1 (6 bases). Per the germline V gene, CDR1 is MNHEY and CDR2 is SVGAGI. The CDR3 extends over 14 amino acids. V lost 7 bases, J lost 2 bases, and 14 bases lay in between. The CDR3 loop is CASTPSRGNYGYTF. The CDR3 nucleotides read TGTGCCAGCACCCCGTCAAGGGGGAACTATGGCTACACCTTC.

The V and J genes are TRBV18 and TRBJ1-1; no clear D. Germline V gene data show CDR1 as KGHSH and CDR2 as LQKENI. The CDR3 is 13 residues long. Trimming cost V 3 bases and J 1 base, with 6 bases left between them. As DNA, the CDR3 is TGTGCCAGCTCACCTAGCGAGAACACTGAAGCTTTCTTT. Residues: CASSPSENTEAFF.